This T cell receptor (beta chain) was found in a study of monozygotic twins with inflammatory bowel disease. CDR3 length: 12 residues. Following a re-call of the 5' RACE reads, TCRdb has one entry per CDR3 protein and lacks DNA. This sample contains around 450,000 distinct CDR3 sequences. This receptor was taken from a human donor with ulcerative colitis or Crohn's disease, or a healthy co-twin of an affected twin (not recorded which). The rearrangement joins TRBV12-3 or TRBV12-4 to TRBJ1-2. Sequences were obtained from blood. The CDR3 sequence: CASSLGGLSYTF.